This is a list of T cell receptor beta chains from one sample in a study of T cells in Graves' hyperthyroidism and ophthalmopathy. TCRdb processed the multiplex PCR reads anew with MiXCR; each CDR3 protein has one entry. This repertoire shows approximately 620,000 distinct CDR3 sequences, approximately 15% found once; its top ten account for 2.5% to 4%. Source material: blood. Receptors originate from a woman aged 40 to 55 with Graves' ophthalmopathy. CDR3s include the opening cysteine and the closing phenylalanine or tryptophan. The order of the fields is J gene, D gene, clone size, V gene, CDR3 protein, CDR3 DNA. A D gene is named only where the DNA matches it firmly. Only part of the rows carry a size: once, few, many, or a class if the clone is expanded.

J gene: TRBJ2-1
D gene: NA
clone size: NA
V gene: TRBV19
CDR3 protein: CASSITGLGNEQFF
CDR3 DNA: TGTGCCAGTAGTATAACGGGATTAGGGAATGAGCAGTTCTTC

J gene: TRBJ2-7
D gene: TRBD1
clone size: NA
V gene: TRBV6-9
CDR3 protein: CASSYPNRGTYEQYF
CDR3 DNA: TGTGCCAGCAGTTACCCCAACAGGGGCACCTACGAGCAGTACTTC

J gene: TRBJ2-5
D gene: NA
clone size: few
V gene: TRBV19
CDR3 protein: CASRGMRGETQYF
CDR3 DNA: TGTGCCAGTAGGGGCATGAGGGGGGAGACCCAGTACTTC

J gene: TRBJ1-5
D gene: TRBD1
clone size: many
V gene: TRBV6-5
CDR3 protein: CASRPDRGENQPQHF
CDR3 DNA: TGTGCCAGCAGACCTGACAGGGGCGAAAATCAGCCCCAGCATTTT

J gene: TRBJ2-1
D gene: NA
clone size: few
V gene: TRBV6-1
CDR3 protein: CASRGQNYNEQFF
CDR3 DNA: TGTGCCAGCAGGGGGCAGAATTACAATGAGCAGTTCTTC

J gene: TRBJ1-3
D gene: NA
clone size: few
V gene: TRBV5-1
CDR3 protein: CTSSGGSPSGNTIYF
CDR3 DNA: TGCACCAGCAGTGGGGGTAGTCCATCTGGAAACACCATATATTTT

J gene: TRBJ2-3
D gene: NA
clone size: NA
V gene: TRBV10-3
CDR3 protein: CAISEKISGSSTDTQYF
CDR3 DNA: TGTGCCATCAGTGAGAAGATTAGCGGTTCTAGCACAGATACGCAGTATTTT

J gene: TRBJ1-4
D gene: NA
clone size: NA
V gene: TRBV6-2/TRBV6-3
CDR3 protein: CASSYYRKEKLFF
CDR3 DNA: TGTGCCAGCAGCTATTACAGGAAGGAAAAACTGTTTTTT

J gene: TRBJ2-3
D gene: NA
clone size: NA
V gene: TRBV7-9
CDR3 protein: CASRFNSGTDTQYF
CDR3 DNA: TGTGCCAGCAGGTTCAATAGCGGCACAGATACGCAGTATTTT

J gene: TRBJ2-7
D gene: TRBD1
clone size: once
V gene: TRBV10-3
CDR3 protein: CATMEPGQETYEQYF
CDR3 DNA: TGTGCCACCATGGAACCGGGACAGGAGACCTACGAGCAGTACTTC

J gene: TRBJ2-2
D gene: NA
clone size: many
V gene: TRBV5-1
CDR3 protein: CASSLVGENTGELFF
CDR3 DNA: TGCGCCAGCAGCTTGGTGGGGGAGAACACCGGGGAGCTGTTTTTT

J gene: TRBJ2-3
D gene: TRBD2
clone size: NA
V gene: TRBV5-1
CDR3 protein: CASSPVTSGRTDTQYF
CDR3 DNA: TGCGCCAGCAGCCCGGTTACTAGCGGGAGAACAGATACGCAGTATTTT

J gene: TRBJ2-5
D gene: TRBD2
clone size: many
V gene: TRBV3-1
CDR3 protein: CASSPTSGGALPKTQYF
CDR3 DNA: TGTGCCAGCAGCCCTACTAGCGGGGGGGCTCTGCCAAAGACCCAGTACTTC

J gene: TRBJ2-1
D gene: TRBD2
clone size: NA
V gene: TRBV7-9
CDR3 protein: CANSRSGTSYNEQFF
CDR3 DNA: TGTGCCAACAGCCGTAGCGGGACCTCCTACAATGAGCAGTTCTTC

J gene: TRBJ2-3
D gene: NA
clone size: NA
V gene: TRBV4-2
CDR3 protein: CASSHADGGATDTQYF
CDR3 DNA: TGTGCCAGCAGCCATGCCGATGGGGGGGCCACAGATACGCAGTATTTT

J gene: TRBJ2-5
D gene: NA
clone size: many
V gene: TRBV11-2
CDR3 protein: CASSLGGRRGSETQYF
CDR3 DNA: TGTGCCAGCAGCTTAGGGGGACGGCGGGGATCAGAGACCCAGTACTTC

J gene: TRBJ2-5
D gene: NA
clone size: many
V gene: TRBV28
CDR3 protein: CASRPGDTRAETQYF
CDR3 DNA: TGTGCCAGCAGGCCAGGGGACACTAGGGCGGAGACCCAGTACTTC

J gene: TRBJ1-1
D gene: TRBD1
clone size: many
V gene: TRBV6-1
CDR3 protein: CASSEQPRGMSEAFF
CDR3 DNA: TGTGCCAGCAGTGAACAGCCCAGGGGGATGAGTGAAGCTTTCTTT

J gene: TRBJ2-7
D gene: NA
clone size: many
V gene: TRBV6-1
CDR3 protein: CASSEAWWDEQYF
CDR3 DNA: TGTGCCAGCAGTGAAGCGTGGTGGGACGAGCAGTACTTC

J gene: TRBJ1-1
D gene: NA
clone size: NA
V gene: TRBV28
CDR3 protein: CASMEGYTEAFF
CDR3 DNA: TGTGCCAGCATGGAGGGATACACTGAAGCTTTCTTT

J gene: TRBJ1-2
D gene: NA
clone size: many
V gene: TRBV2
CDR3 protein: CASIWGGANYGYTF
CDR3 DNA: TGTGCCAGCATCTGGGGCGGAGCTAACTATGGCTACACCTTC

J gene: TRBJ1-3
D gene: NA
clone size: NA
V gene: TRBV20-1
CDR3 protein: CSAERADSGNTIYF
CDR3 DNA: TGCAGTGCTGAGCGAGCGGACTCTGGAAACACCATATATTTT

J gene: TRBJ2-1
D gene: TRBD1
clone size: many
V gene: TRBV6-1
CDR3 protein: CASSGRQGKADEQFF
CDR3 DNA: TGTGCCAGCAGTGGTCGACAGGGTAAGGCCGATGAGCAGTTCTTC

J gene: TRBJ1-5
D gene: NA
clone size: many
V gene: TRBV20-1
CDR3 protein: CSARTYSNQPQHF
CDR3 DNA: TGCAGTGCTAGAACCTATAGCAATCAGCCCCAGCATTTT

J gene: TRBJ2-4
D gene: TRBD2
clone size: many
V gene: TRBV20-1
CDR3 protein: CSARDGGRNIQYF
CDR3 DNA: TGCAGTGCTAGAGATGGCGGGAGAAACATTCAGTACTTC

J gene: TRBJ1-5
D gene: NA
clone size: few
V gene: TRBV2
CDR3 protein: CASRVQYSNQPQHF
CDR3 DNA: TGTGCCAGCAGGGTACAGTATAGCAATCAGCCCCAGCATTTT

J gene: TRBJ2-3
D gene: TRBD2
clone size: NA
V gene: TRBV5-4
CDR3 protein: CASSRPTGGAADTQYF
CDR3 DNA: TGTGCCAGCAGCCGGCCGACCGGGGGGGCCGCCGATACGCAGTATTTT

J gene: TRBJ2-1
D gene: TRBD2
clone size: many
V gene: TRBV2
CDR3 protein: CASSGLARDEQFF
CDR3 DNA: TGTGCCAGCAGCGGACTAGCACGGGATGAGCAGTTCTTC

J gene: TRBJ2-3
D gene: NA
clone size: many
V gene: TRBV20-1
CDR3 protein: CSASLDSGTDTQYF
CDR3 DNA: TGCAGTGCTAGTTTGGACAGCGGCACAGATACGCAGTATTTT

J gene: TRBJ2-1
D gene: NA
clone size: many
V gene: TRBV18
CDR3 protein: CASSPQQGNYNEQFF
CDR3 DNA: TGTGCCAGCTCACCACAACAGGGTAACTACAATGAGCAGTTCTTC

J gene: TRBJ2-3
D gene: TRBD2
clone size: NA
V gene: TRBV20-1
CDR3 protein: CSARGLTSGGRVDTQYF
CDR3 DNA: TGCAGTGCTAGAGGACTGACTAGCGGGGGTCGTGTGGATACGCAGTATTTT

J gene: TRBJ1-2
D gene: NA
clone size: NA
V gene: TRBV20-1
CDR3 protein: CSARGPGAGGYTF
CDR3 DNA: TGCAGTGCAAGAGGGCCGGGGGCGGGAGGCTACACCTTC

J gene: TRBJ1-5
D gene: NA
clone size: many
V gene: TRBV2
CDR3 protein: CASSEMSYNQPQHF
CDR3 DNA: TGTGCCAGCAGTGAAATGAGTTACAATCAGCCCCAGCATTTT

J gene: TRBJ2-2
D gene: TRBD2
clone size: few
V gene: TRBV3-1
CDR3 protein: CASSLGGLAGGGTGELFF
CDR3 DNA: TGTGCCAGCAGCCTCGGAGGGCTAGCGGGGGGTGGAACCGGGGAGCTGTTTTTT

J gene: TRBJ2-3
D gene: TRBD2
clone size: NA
V gene: TRBV19
CDR3 protein: CASSIEGGGDTQYF
CDR3 DNA: TGTGCCAGTAGTATAGAAGGCGGGGGAGATACGCAGTATTTT

J gene: TRBJ2-1
D gene: NA
clone size: many
V gene: TRBV12-3/TRBV12-4
CDR3 protein: CASSSSGGWGENEQFF
CDR3 DNA: TGTGCCAGCAGTTCCTCCGGTGGGTGGGGGGAGAATGAGCAGTTCTTC

J gene: TRBJ1-4
D gene: TRBD1
clone size: NA
V gene: TRBV12-3/TRBV12-4
CDR3 protein: CACRVGTGSEKLFF
CDR3 DNA: TGTGCCTGCAGGGTTGGGACAGGGTCTGAAAAACTGTTTTTT

J gene: TRBJ2-1
D gene: TRBD2
clone size: few
V gene: TRBV6-1
CDR3 protein: CASSLSGSHYNEQFF
CDR3 DNA: TGTGCCAGCAGTTTGAGCGGGAGTCATTACAATGAGCAGTTCTTC

J gene: TRBJ1-4
D gene: NA
clone size: many
V gene: TRBV11-2
CDR3 protein: CASSFNEKLFF
CDR3 DNA: TGTGCCAGCAGCTTTAATGAAAAACTGTTTTTT

J gene: TRBJ1-5
D gene: TRBD1
clone size: many
V gene: TRBV12-3/TRBV12-4
CDR3 protein: CASSLTGGDNQPQHF
CDR3 DNA: TGTGCCAGCAGCCTGACAGGGGGCGATAATCAGCCCCAGCATTTT

J gene: TRBJ2-5
D gene: TRBD2
clone size: few
V gene: TRBV15
CDR3 protein: CATSRGARGETQYF
CDR3 DNA: TGTGCCACCAGCAGAGGAGCGCGGGGGGAGACCCAGTACTTC

J gene: TRBJ2-5
D gene: TRBD2
clone size: many
V gene: TRBV20-1
CDR3 protein: CSARDLAGVLETQYF
CDR3 DNA: TGCAGTGCTAGAGATTTAGCGGGAGTATTAGAGACCCAGTACTTC

J gene: TRBJ2-1
D gene: TRBD2
clone size: NA
V gene: TRBV20-1
CDR3 protein: CSATTTSGHSSYNEQFF
CDR3 DNA: TGCAGTGCAACGACGACTAGCGGGCACAGCTCCTACAATGAGCAGTTCTTC

J gene: TRBJ2-3
D gene: NA
clone size: NA
V gene: TRBV20-1
CDR3 protein: CSAPKRMGGDTQYF
CDR3 DNA: TGCAGTGCCCCTAAGCGCATGGGGGGTGATACGCAGTATTTT

J gene: TRBJ1-1
D gene: NA
clone size: many
V gene: TRBV30
CDR3 protein: CAGRENTEAFF
CDR3 DNA: TGTGCCGGACGGGAGAACACTGAAGCTTTCTTT

J gene: TRBJ2-2
D gene: NA
clone size: few
V gene: TRBV11-2
CDR3 protein: CASSRLGGAGELFF
CDR3 DNA: TGTGCCAGCAGCCGACTCGGTGGGGCCGGGGAGCTGTTTTTT

J gene: TRBJ2-3
D gene: TRBD1
clone size: few
V gene: TRBV15
CDR3 protein: CATSRDRQGVTDTQYF
CDR3 DNA: TGTGCCACCAGCAGAGACCGACAGGGTGTGACAGATACGCAGTATTTT

J gene: TRBJ1-5
D gene: NA
clone size: few
V gene: TRBV28
CDR3 protein: CASGEGNQPQHF
CDR3 DNA: TGTGCCAGCGGGGAGGGCAATCAGCCCCAGCATTTT

J gene: TRBJ2-7
D gene: NA
clone size: many
V gene: TRBV2
CDR3 protein: CASSEDGTGLYEQYF
CDR3 DNA: TGTGCCAGCAGTGAAGACGGGACTGGGCTCTACGAGCAGTACTTC

J gene: TRBJ1-6
D gene: NA
clone size: many
V gene: TRBV20-1
CDR3 protein: CSARETVYNSPLHF
CDR3 DNA: TGCAGTGCTAGAGAGACAGTTTATAATTCACCCCTCCACTTT

J gene: TRBJ2-7
D gene: TRBD2
clone size: many
V gene: TRBV6-1
CDR3 protein: CASSVLAGVSYEQYF
CDR3 DNA: TGTGCCAGCAGTGTGTTGGCGGGAGTGTCCTACGAGCAGTACTTC

J gene: TRBJ2-2
D gene: TRBD2
clone size: NA
V gene: TRBV2
CDR3 protein: CASSWDYRSTGELFF
CDR3 DNA: TGTGCCAGCAGTTGGGACTATAGGAGCACCGGGGAGCTGTTTTTT

J gene: TRBJ2-3
D gene: NA
clone size: many
V gene: TRBV28
CDR3 protein: CASSLRRGTQYF
CDR3 DNA: TGTGCCAGCAGTTTAAGGCGGGGTACGCAGTATTTT

J gene: TRBJ2-7
D gene: NA
clone size: many
V gene: TRBV28
CDR3 protein: CASSSLTGGMFVEQYF
CDR3 DNA: TGTGCCAGCAGTTCCCTGACTGGGGGGATGTTTGTAGAGCAGTACTTC

J gene: TRBJ2-2
D gene: NA
clone size: once
V gene: TRBV5-4
CDR3 protein: CASSLGQVNTGELFF
CDR3 DNA: TGTGCCAGCAGCTTGGGGCAGGTGAACACCGGGGAGCTGTTTTTT

J gene: TRBJ2-3
D gene: NA
clone size: many
V gene: TRBV30
CDR3 protein: CAWSVGGTDGTQYF
CDR3 DNA: TGTGCCTGGAGTGTCGGCGGAACCGACGGTACGCAGTATTTT